The 7 T cell receptor beta chains reported below all come from one sample, sequenced in a study of PD-1 blockade in classical Hodgkin lymphoma (dated by TCRdb to 2018 to 2021). According to the study, the label for this sample's time point signals: cycle 2 day 1 (C2D1) of nivolumab. Every trial patient had relapsed after autologous stem cell transplantation, and cohorts A, B and C differed in prior brentuximab vedotin exposure. The library came from the immunoSEQ multiplex PCR assay. Held by TCRdb, this immuneACCESS table contains in-frame sequences only and omits some clones. Under half of the omission traces to an unresolved V gene where checked; the cause of the rest is unknown. Here the sample has about 36,000 clones; roughly three quarters occur a single time. The top ten hold about 14% of the sample. Sequences were derived from peripheral blood mononuclear cells (PBMCs), sampled before the second cycle of nivolumab. Every receptor here comes from a human donor with classical Hodgkin lymphoma.

CDR3 sequence reads: CASSVTGGYMETQYF. The CDR3 coding sequence is TGTGCCAGCAGCGTAACAGGGGGTTACATGGAGACCCAGTACTTC. The chain has TRBV9 and TRBJ2-5; 8 bases are shared with TRBD1. CDR3 length: 15 amino acids. Germline V gene data show CDR1 as SGDLS and CDR2 as YYNGEE. The J segment lost 5 bases and the V segment lost 1 base, leaving 7 bases of the junction unmatched.

This clone is medium-sized. V gene TRBV6-6 combines with J gene TRBJ2-2; D gene uncertain. V gave up 5 bases and J gave up 6 bases, with 7 bases separating them. The CDR3 extends over 12 amino acids. Germline V CDR1 and CDR2: MNHNY, SVGAGI (reference sequence). In DNA form, the CDR3 reads TGTGCCAGCAGTCCATCCGCCGGGGAGCTGTTTTTT. As protein: CASSPSAGELFF.

This chain joins TRBV5-8 and TRBJ1-5; no clear D. The germline V gene has CDR1 SGHTS and CDR2 YDEGEE. This CDR3 is 12 amino acids long. V dropped 7 bases and J dropped 4 bases, with 9 bases sitting between them. Written as DNA, the CDR3 is TGTGCCAGCGGCGACTTTAATCAGCCCCAGCATTTT. Translation gives CASGDFNQPQHF.

This clone was counted between two and nine times. The chain is built from TRBV28 and TRBJ1-3; 7 bases map to TRBD1. Germline trimming cut 4 bases from V and 3 bases from J; bases unmatched to any gene: 6. Germline values: CDR1 MDHEN, CDR2 SYDVKM. The CDR3 loop spans 15 amino acids. This CDR3 is CASSSGQDFGNTIYF. The DNA for the CDR3 is TGTGCCAGCAGTTCTGGACAGGACTTTGGAAACACCATATATTTT.

J is TRBJ2-7 and V is TRBV5-1; 11 nucleotides align to TRBD2. The junction had 3 bases not matched to a gene; V was cut back by 5 bases and J by 2 bases. In germline, CDR1 is SGHRS, CDR2 YFSETQ. The CDR3 is 14 residues long. CDR3 nucleotides: TGCGCCAGCAGAAAGACTAGCGGGACCTACGAGCAGTACTTC. Residues: CASRKTSGTYEQYF.

On this clone: Distinct nucleotide sequences in the sample also encode this CDR3. The rearrangement joins TRBV28 to TRBJ2-7; tentative D call: TRBD1 (6 bases). V shed 6 bases and J shed 3 bases, with 9 bases lying between them. The CDR3 has 12 amino acids. CDR1 and CDR2 from the germline V gene are MDHEN and SYDVKM. The CDR3 loop is CASSLQGYEQYF. DNA for the CDR3: TGTGCCAGCAGCCTACAGGGCTACGAGCAGTACTTC.

This chain joins TRBV19 and TRBJ1-1; 7 nucleotides match TRBD1. From germline, CDR1 is LNHDA and CDR2 SQIVND (reference sequence). V was clipped by 4 bases and J by 10 bases; unmatched bases: 6. This CDR3 contains 12 residues. The CDR3 spells CASSNDRVRAFF. CDR3 DNA sequence: TGTGCCAGTAGTAACGACAGGGTGAGAGCTTTCTTT.